The 4 T cell receptor beta chains in this list originate from one sample, sequenced in a study of siplizumab effects on memory and regulatory T cells. Generated by immunoSEQ multiplex PCR, the TCRdb table keeps only in-frame clones and is missing some. The repertoire holds about 56,000 clones, with around 97% as singletons. The sequencing sample was made of naive CD8+ T cells sorted from blood. The receptors were gathered from a human donor in good health.

The chain links TRBV7-6 to TRBJ2-7, with D possibly being TRBD1 or TRBD2 (5 bases each). V gave up 4 bases and J gave up 7 bases, with 17 bases separating them. The CDR3 length is 14 residues. Germline CDR1 and CDR2: SGHVS and FNYEAQ. The CDR3 sequence is CASSSFRGALEQYF. CDR3 nucleotide sequence: TGTGCCAGCAGCTCGTTCCGAGGGGCCCTGGAGCAGTACTTC.

The rearrangement links TRBV6-5 to TRBJ2-7; 8 bases are shared with TRBD2. V gave up 2 bases and J gave up 3 bases; unmatched junction bases: 3. The CDR3 has 14 amino acids. Germline CDR1 and CDR2: MNHEY and SVGAGI. The CDR3 loop reads CASSYPGLGYEQYF. The CDR3 DNA sequence: TGTGCCAGCAGTTACCCGGGACTAGGCTACGAGCAGTACTTC.

The DNA of the CDR3 is TGTGCCAGCAGCAGGGACGTCGCAACTAATGAAAAACTGTTTTTT. Its protein is CASSRDVATNEKLFF. The chain couples TRBV27 to TRBJ1-4; possible D gene TRBD1, 5 bases. The CDR3 covers 15 residues. V was cut by 6 bases and J by 0 bases, with 11 bases left in between. Germline lookup yields CDR1 MNHEY and CDR2 SMNVEV (reference sequence).

The V gene is TRBV2, the J gene TRBJ1-2; a possible D gene is TRBD1 (5 bases). Germline V gene lookup returns CDR1 SNHLY and CDR2 FYNNEI. The V and J ends lost 11 bases and 0 bases respectively, with 13 bases between them. CDR3 length: 13 residues. CDR3 nucleotide sequence: TGTGCCGGGGGAGAGAACACTAACTATGGCTACACCTTC. Residues: CAGGENTNYGYTF.